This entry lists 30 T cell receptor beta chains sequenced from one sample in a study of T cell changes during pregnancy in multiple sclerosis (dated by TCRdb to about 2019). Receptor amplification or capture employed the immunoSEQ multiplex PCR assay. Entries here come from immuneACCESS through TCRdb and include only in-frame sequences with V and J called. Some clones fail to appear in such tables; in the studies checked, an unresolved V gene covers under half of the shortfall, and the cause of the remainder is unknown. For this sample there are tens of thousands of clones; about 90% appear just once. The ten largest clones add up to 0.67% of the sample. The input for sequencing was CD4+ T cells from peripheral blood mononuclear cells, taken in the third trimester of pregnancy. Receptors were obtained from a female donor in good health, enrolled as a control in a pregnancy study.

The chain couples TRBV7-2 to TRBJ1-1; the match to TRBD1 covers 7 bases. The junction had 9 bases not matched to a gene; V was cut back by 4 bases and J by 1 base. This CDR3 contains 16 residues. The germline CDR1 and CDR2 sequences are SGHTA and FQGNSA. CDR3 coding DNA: TGTGCCAGCAGCTACCCCCCGGACAGGCAGAACACTGAAGCTTTCTTT. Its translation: CASSYPPDRQNTEAFF.

Here the CDR3 reads CASSQGSVLWEQYF. In DNA, the CDR3 is TGTGCCAGCAGCCAGGGGTCGGTTTTGTGGGAGCAGTACTTC. The chain combines TRBV7-2 with TRBJ2-7, with D possibly being TRBD1 (6 bases). The CDR3 runs to 14 residues. With 5 bases removed from V and 7 bases from J, the gap between germline ends came to 18 bases. The germline gives CDR1 SGHTA, CDR2 FQGNSA.

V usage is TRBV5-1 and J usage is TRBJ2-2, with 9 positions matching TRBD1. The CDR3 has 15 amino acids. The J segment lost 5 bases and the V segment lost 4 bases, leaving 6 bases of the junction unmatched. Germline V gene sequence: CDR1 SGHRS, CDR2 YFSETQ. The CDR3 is CASSRRTGETGELFF. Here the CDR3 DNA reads TGCGCCAGCAGCCGTCGGACAGGGGAGACCGGGGAGCTGTTTTTT.

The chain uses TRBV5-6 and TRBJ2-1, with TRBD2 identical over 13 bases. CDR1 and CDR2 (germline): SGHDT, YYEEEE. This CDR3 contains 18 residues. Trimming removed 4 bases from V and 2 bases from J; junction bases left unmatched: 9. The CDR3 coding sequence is TGTGCCAGCAGCCCCGGACTAGCGGGAGCCGGTCCCTACAATGAGCAGTTCTTC. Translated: CASSPGLAGAGPYNEQFF.

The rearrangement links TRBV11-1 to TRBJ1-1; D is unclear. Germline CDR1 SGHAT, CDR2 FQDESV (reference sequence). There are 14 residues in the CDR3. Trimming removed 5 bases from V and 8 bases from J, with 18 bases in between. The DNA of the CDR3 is TGTGCCAGCAGCCGCGGGAATTGGGATGGGGAAGCTTTCTTT. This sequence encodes CASSRGNWDGEAFF.

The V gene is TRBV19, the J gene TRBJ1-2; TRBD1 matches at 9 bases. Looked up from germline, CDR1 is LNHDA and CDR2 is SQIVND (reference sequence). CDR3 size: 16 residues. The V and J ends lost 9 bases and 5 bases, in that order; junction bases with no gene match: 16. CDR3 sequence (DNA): TGTGCCAGCCGAAGAGGGGGACAGGGCTCAGGATATGGCTACACCTTC. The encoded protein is CASRRGGQGSGYGYTF.

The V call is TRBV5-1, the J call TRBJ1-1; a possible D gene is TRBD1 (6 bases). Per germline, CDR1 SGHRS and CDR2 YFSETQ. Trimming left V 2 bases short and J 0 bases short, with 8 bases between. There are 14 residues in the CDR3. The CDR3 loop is CASSLGGMNTEAFF. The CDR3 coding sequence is TGCGCCAGCAGCTTAGGGGGTATGAACACTGAAGCTTTCTTT.

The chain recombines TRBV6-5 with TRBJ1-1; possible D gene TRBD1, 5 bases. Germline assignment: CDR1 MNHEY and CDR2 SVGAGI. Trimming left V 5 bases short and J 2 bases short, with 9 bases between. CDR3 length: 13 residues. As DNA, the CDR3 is TGTGCCAGCAGTAAACAGGTTAACACTGAAGCTTTCTTT. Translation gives CASSKQVNTEAFF.

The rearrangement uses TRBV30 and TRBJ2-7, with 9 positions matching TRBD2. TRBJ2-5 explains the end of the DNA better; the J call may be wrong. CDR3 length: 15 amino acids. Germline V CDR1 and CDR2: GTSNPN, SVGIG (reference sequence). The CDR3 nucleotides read TGTGCCTGGGGCACCCTGCCTAGCGGGGCGGGGACCCAGTACTTC. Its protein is CAWGTLPSGAGTQYF.

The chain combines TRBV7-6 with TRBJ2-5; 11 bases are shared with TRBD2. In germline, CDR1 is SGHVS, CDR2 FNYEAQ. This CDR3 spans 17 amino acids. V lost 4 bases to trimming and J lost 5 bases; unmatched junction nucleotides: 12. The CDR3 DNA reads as TGTGCCAGCAGCTCCTTTAAGGGTAGCGGGGGGGCGGAGACCCAGTACTTC. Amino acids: CASSSFKGSGGAETQYF.

This CDR3 is CASIGAHRDPLGPLHF. The CDR3 DNA reads as TGTGCCAGCATAGGGGCACACAGGGACCCCCTCGGACCCCTCCACTTT. This chain joins TRBV6-4 and TRBJ1-6; perhaps TRBD1 as D (6 bases). Germline CDR1 is MRHNA and CDR2 is SNTAGT. Trimming left V 7 bases short and J 12 bases short, with 25 bases between. This CDR3 has 16 amino acids.

The CDR3 region has the DNA TGTGCCAGCAGATTAAGTAGCGGGATCACAGATACGCAGTATTTT. It codes for CASRLSSGITDTQYF. The chain joins TRBV27 to TRBJ2-3; 8 positions agree with TRBD2. Per the germline V gene, CDR1 is MNHEY and CDR2 is SMNVEV (reference sequence). The CDR3 consists of 15 residues. After removal of 6 bases from V and 2 bases from J, the junction contained 7 bases not matched to a gene.

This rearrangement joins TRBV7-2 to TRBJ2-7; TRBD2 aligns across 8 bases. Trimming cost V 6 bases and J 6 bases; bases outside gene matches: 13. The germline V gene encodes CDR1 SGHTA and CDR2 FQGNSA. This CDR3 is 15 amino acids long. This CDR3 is CASSLGTRGRGEQYF. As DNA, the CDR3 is TGTGCCAGCAGTTTGGGGACTAGGGGGAGAGGCGAGCAGTACTTC.

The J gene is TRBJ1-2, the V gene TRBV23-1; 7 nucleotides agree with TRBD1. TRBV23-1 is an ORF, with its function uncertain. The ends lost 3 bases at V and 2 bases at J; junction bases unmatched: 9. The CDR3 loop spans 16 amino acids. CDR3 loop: CASSQGQRGINYGYTF. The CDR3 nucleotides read TGCGCCAGCAGTCAGGGACAGAGAGGTATCAACTATGGCTACACCTTC.

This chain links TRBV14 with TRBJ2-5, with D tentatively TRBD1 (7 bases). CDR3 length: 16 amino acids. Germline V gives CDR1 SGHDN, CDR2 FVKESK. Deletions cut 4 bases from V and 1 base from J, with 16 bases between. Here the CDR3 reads CASSRPYRGGQETQYF. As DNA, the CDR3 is TGTGCCAGCAGCCGCCCCTACAGGGGAGGCCAAGAGACCCAGTACTTC.

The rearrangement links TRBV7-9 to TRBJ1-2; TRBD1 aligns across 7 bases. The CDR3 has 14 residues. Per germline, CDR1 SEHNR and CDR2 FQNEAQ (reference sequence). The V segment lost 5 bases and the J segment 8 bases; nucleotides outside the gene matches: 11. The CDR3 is CASSVQGTASGYTF. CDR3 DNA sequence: TGTGCCAGCAGCGTACAGGGGACGGCGAGCGGCTACACCTTC.

CDR3 nucleotides: TGTGCCAGAAGCCGGCCGGACAATAACTATGGCTACACCTTC. This translates into CARSRPDNNYGYTF. The chain employs TRBV7-5 and TRBJ1-2; the table's D call, TRBD1, has no DNA check behind it. TRBV7-5 is a pseudogene locus. CDR3 length: 14 amino acids.

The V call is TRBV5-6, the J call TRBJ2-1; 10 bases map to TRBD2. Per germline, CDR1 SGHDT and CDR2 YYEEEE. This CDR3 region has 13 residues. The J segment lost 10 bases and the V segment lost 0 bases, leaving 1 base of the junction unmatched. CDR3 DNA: TGTGCCAGCAGCTTGGGACTAGCGGGCGAGCAGTTCTTC. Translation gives CASSLGLAGEQFF.

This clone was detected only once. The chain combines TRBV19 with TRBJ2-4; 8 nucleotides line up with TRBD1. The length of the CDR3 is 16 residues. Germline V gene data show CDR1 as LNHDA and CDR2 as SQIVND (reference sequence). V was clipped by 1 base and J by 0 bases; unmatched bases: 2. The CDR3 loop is CASSIGDRLAKNIQYF. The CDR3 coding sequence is TGTGCCAGTAGTATAGGGGACAGGTTAGCCAAAAACATTCAGTACTTC.

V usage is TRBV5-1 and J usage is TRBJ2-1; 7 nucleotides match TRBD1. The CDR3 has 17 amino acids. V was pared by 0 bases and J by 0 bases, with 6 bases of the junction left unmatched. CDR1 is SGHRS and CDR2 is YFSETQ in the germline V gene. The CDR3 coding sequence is TGCGCCAGCAGCTTGGAAGGACAGGCCCGCTCCTACAATGAGCAGTTCTTC. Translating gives CASSLEGQARSYNEQFF. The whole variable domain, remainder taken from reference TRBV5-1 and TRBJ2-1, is KAGVTQTPRYLIKTRGQQVTLSCSPISGHRSVSWYQQTPGQGLQFLFEYFSETQRNKGNFPGRFSGRQFSNSRSEMNVSTLELGDSALYLCASSLEGQARSYNEQFFGPGTRLTVL.

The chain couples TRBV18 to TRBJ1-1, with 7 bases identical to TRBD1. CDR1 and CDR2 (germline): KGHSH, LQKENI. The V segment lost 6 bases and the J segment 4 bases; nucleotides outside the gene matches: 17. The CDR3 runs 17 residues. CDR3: CASSPQDRRMVGTEAFF. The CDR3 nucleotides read TGTGCCAGCTCCCCCCAGGACAGGAGAATGGTAGGCACTGAAGCTTTCTTT. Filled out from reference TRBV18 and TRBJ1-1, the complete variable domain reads NAGVMQNPRHLVRRRGQEARLRCSPMKGHSHVYWYRQLPEEGLKFMVYLQKENIIDESGMPKERFSAEFPKEGPSILRIQQVVRGDSAAYFCASSPQDRRMVGTEAFFGQGTRLTVV.

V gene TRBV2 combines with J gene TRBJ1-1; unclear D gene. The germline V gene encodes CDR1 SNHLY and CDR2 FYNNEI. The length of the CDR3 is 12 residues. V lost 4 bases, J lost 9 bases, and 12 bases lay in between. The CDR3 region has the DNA TGTGCCAGCAGTGTCGGGATCCCGCAAGCTTTCTTT. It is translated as CASSVGIPQAFF.

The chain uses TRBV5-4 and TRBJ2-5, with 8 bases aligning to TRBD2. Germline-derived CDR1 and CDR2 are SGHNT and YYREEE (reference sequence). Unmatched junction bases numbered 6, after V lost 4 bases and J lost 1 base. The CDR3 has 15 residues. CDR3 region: CASSPPGGGQETQYF. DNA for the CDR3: TGTGCCAGCAGCCCCCCCGGGGGGGGCCAAGAGACCCAGTACTTC.

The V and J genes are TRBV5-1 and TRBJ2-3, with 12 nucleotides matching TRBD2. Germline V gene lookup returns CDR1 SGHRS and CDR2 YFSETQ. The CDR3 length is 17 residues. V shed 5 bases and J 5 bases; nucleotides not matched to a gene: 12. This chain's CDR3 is CASRAGLRTSGVDTQYF. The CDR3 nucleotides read TGCGCCAGCAGGGCAGGGTTGAGGACTAGCGGGGTAGATACGCAGTATTTT.

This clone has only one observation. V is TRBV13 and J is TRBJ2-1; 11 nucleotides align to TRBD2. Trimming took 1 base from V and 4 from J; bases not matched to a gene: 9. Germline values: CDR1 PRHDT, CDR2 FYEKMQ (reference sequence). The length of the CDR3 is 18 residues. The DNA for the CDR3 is TGTGCCAGCAGCTTAGAAGGTATACTAGCGGGGGTTTACAATGAGCAGTTCTTC. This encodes CASSLEGILAGVYNEQFF.

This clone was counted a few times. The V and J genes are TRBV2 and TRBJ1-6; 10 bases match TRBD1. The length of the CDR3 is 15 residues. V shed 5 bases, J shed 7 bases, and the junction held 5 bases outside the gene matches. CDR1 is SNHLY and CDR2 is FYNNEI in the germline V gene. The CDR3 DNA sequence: TGTGCCAGCAGTCCGGGACAGGGGCGAAATTCACCCCTCCACTTT. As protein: CASSPGQGRNSPLHF.

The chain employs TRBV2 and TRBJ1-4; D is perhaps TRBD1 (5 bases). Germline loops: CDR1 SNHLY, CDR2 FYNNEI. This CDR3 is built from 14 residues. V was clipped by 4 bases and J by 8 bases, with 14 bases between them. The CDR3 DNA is TGTGCCAGCAGTGTGGGGCAGTCAGGAGAAAAACTGTTTTTT. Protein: CASSVGQSGEKLFF.

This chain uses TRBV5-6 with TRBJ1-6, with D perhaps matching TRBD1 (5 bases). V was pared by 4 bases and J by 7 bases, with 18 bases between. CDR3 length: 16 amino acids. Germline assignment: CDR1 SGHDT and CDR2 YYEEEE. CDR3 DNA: TGTGCCAGCAGCCTGCGCCGACAGATTGTGAATTCACCCCTCCACTTT. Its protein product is CASSLRRQIVNSPLHF. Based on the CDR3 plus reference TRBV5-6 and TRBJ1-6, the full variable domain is DAGVTQSPTHLIKTRGQQVTLRCSPKSGHDTVSWYQQALGQGPQFIFQYYEEEERQRGNFPDRFSGHQFPNYSSELNVNALLLGDSALYLCASSLRRQIVNSPLHFGNGTRLTVT.

DNA of the CDR3: TGTGCCAGTAGTACACAGGTCCGGGAGACCCAGTACTTC. It encodes CASSTQVRETQYF. The chain carries TRBV19 and TRBJ2-5; TRBD1 is a possible D gene (5 bases). The CDR3 has 13 amino acids. CDR1 and CDR2 from the germline V gene are LNHDA and SQIVND (reference sequence). Trimming removed 4 bases at V and 5 bases at J, with 11 bases between.

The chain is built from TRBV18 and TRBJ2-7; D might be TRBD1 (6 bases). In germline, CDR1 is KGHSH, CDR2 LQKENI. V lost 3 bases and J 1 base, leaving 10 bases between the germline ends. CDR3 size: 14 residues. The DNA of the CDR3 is TGTGCCAGCTCACCCAACAGGGCTTCCTACGAGCAGTACTTC. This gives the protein CASSPNRASYEQYF. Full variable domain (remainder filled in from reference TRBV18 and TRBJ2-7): NAGVMQNPRHLVRRRGQEARLRCSPMKGHSHVYWYRQLPEEGLKFMVYLQKENIIDESGMPKERFSAEFPKEGPSILRIQQVVRGDSAAYFCASSPNRASYEQYFGPGTRLTVT.